This TCR beta chain is from a study of shared clonotypes between healthy human individuals. Sequencing was at deep level. Several immunoSEQ plates held equal portions of the genomic DNA taken from each subset. Per the study methods: Without quality scores, immunoSEQ junctional reads could not be filtered like full-length reads. The data were produced by immunoSEQ multiplex PCR, yet TCRdb's version contains in-frame clones alone and is incomplete. The DNA was the basis for D and trimming; V, J and clone size are from that table. Here the sample spans over a million clones, approximately 68% being singletons. Trimming shortened V by 0 bases and J by 5 bases, and 14 bases separated the two germline ends. Germline CDR1 SGHRS, CDR2 YFSETQ. The CDR3 sequence is 15 residues long. In its sample, this clone was seen a few times. Its antigen is still unknown. Study results and limitations: Blood alone was sampled, and tissue repertoires likely differ.

The sample taken for sequencing was memory CD4+ T cells sorted from blood. The subset denotes: CD45RA-negative fraction. The receptor comes from a man aged 18 to 30 in good health. The chain uses TRBV5-1 and TRBJ1-1; maybe TRBD1 (6 bases). DNA for the CDR3: TGCGCCAGCAGCTTGGTGGCGGGGGGCCCGACTGAAGCTTTCTTT. Residues: CASSLVAGGPTEAFF.